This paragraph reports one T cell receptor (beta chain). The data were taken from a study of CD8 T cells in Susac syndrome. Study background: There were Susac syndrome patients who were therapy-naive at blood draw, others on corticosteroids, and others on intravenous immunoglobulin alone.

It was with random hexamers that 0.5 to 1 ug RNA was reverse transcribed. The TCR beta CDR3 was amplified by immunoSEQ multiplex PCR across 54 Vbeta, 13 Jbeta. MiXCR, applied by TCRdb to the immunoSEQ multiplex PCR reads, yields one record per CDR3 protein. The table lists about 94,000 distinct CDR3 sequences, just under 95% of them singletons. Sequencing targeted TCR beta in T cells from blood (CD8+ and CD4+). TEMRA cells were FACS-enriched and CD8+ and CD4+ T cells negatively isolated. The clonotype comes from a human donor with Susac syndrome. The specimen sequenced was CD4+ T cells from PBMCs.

The CDR3 reads CASSQVLRGAFSPLHF. DNA for the CDR3: TGCGCCAGCAGCCAGGTTCTGAGGGGGGCATTTTCACCCCTCCACTTT. The chain carries TRBV4-3 and TRBJ1-6; tentatively, D is TRBD1 (6 bases). The germline gives CDR1 LGHNA, CDR2 YSLEER. This CDR3 has 16 amino acids. Trimming pared 3 bases from V and 9 bases from J, leaving 18 bases between.